This TCR beta chain was found in a study of cytomegalovirus exposure and HLA in healthy donors. Details on this clone: Its matching antigen is unknown.

The primer mix had 60 Vbeta and 13 Jbeta primers. TCRdb keeps only in-frame clones here, not all; method: immunoSEQ multiplex PCR. Counted here are roughly 98,000 clones, more than 70% occurring once; the ten biggest clones make up roughly 8%. The CDR3 is made up of 15 amino acids. Germline V CDR1 and CDR2: SGHTA, FQGTGA. V gave up 4 bases and J gave up 6 bases; unmatched junction bases: 7. Overall study findings and caveats: Three chains linked to CMV were shown in vitro to be specific for CMV antigens. Published work reported that the classifier diagnosed cytomegalovirus status with high specificity and sensitivity.

This TCR was sampled from a female donor in good health and CMV-seronegative. The sample was PBMCs. J is TRBJ2-2 and V is TRBV7-3, with 8 bases identical to TRBD2. Written as DNA, the CDR3 is TGTGCCAGCAGCTCCAGCGGGAGAAGGGCCGGGGAGCTGTTTTTT. Protein sequence: CASSSSGRRAGELFF.